The 29 T cell receptor beta chains below all came from one sample that was sequenced in a study of T cell responses to AZD1222 COVID-19 vaccine. TCRdb's copy holds only in-frame clones and misses some; the assay was immunoSEQ multiplex PCR. Here the sample spans 95,000 to 150,000 clones, around 89% being singletons. Sequenced material: peripheral blood, taken on day 0 of MenACWY control vaccination. Receptors were obtained from an adult in good health.

This rearrangement joins TRBV5-4 to TRBJ2-7; 8 nucleotides line up with TRBD1. The CDR3 spans 13 residues. V lost 1 base to trimming and J lost 7 bases; unmatched junction nucleotides: 4. The germline V gene has CDR1 SGHNT and CDR2 YYREEE (reference sequence). DNA for the CDR3: TGTGCCAGCAGCTTGCAGGGGGCGCGTGAGCAGTACTTC. Translation: CASSLQGAREQYF.

The chain couples TRBV7-9 to TRBJ2-7; no clear D. The germline CDR1 and CDR2 sequences are SEHNR and FQNEAQ (reference sequence). The CDR3 covers 16 residues. V lost 2 bases and J lost 1, with 15 bases in between. The CDR3 loop reads CASSLTAGWRSYEQYF. CDR3 nucleotides: TGTGCCAGCAGCTTAACCGCTGGCTGGCGGTCCTACGAGCAGTACTTC.

The chain uses TRBV6-5 and TRBJ2-7; no reliable D call. In germline, CDR1 is MNHEY, CDR2 SVGAGI. The V gene lost 0 bases and the J gene lost 3 bases, with 6 bases spanning the gap. The CDR3 has 13 amino acids. The CDR3 here is CASSYSGYYEQYF. DNA for the CDR3: TGTGCCAGCAGTTACTCGGGGTACTACGAGCAGTACTTC.

This chain uses TRBV4-1 with TRBJ1-1; 11 bases are a match to TRBD1. The CDR3 loop spans 15 amino acids. Per the germline V gene, CDR1 is MGHRA and CDR2 is YSYEKL. With V trimmed by 4 bases and J by 1 base, 2 bases remained unmatched. The CDR3 region has the DNA TGCGCCAGCAGCCTAGGACAGGGGGCGAACACTGAAGCTTTCTTT. It codes for CASSLGQGANTEAFF.

This clone was observed once. CDR3 in amino acids: CASSEATGGNQPQHF. CDR3 nucleotide sequence: TGTGCCAGCAGTGAAGCTACAGGGGGCAATCAGCCCCAGCATTTT. This sequence joins TRBV6-1 and TRBJ1-5; 7 nucleotides line up with TRBD1. J lost 2 bases, V lost 0 bases, and 1 base had no gene match. Germline V CDR1 and CDR2: MNHNS, SASEGT. CDR3 length: 15 residues.

The V and J genes are TRBV6-4 and TRBJ2-7; 11 nucleotides line up with TRBD2. This CDR3 comprises 16 residues. Losses at the gene ends were 6 bases for V and 3 bases for J; bases not matched to a gene: 10. Germline V gene sequence: CDR1 MRHNA, CDR2 SNTAGT. The CDR3 sequence: CASRNSGRATLYEQYF. The CDR3 nucleotides read TGTGCCAGCAGAAATAGCGGGAGGGCCACCCTCTACGAGCAGTACTTC.

The chain carries TRBV6-2 or TRBV6-3 and TRBJ1-2; the D is unclear. In germline, CDR1 is MNHEY, CDR2 SVGEGT. This CDR3 region has 15 residues. V lost 5 bases and J lost 5, with 18 bases in between. CDR3 in amino acids: CASSREDALPYGYTF. Written as DNA, the CDR3 is TGTGCCAGCAGTCGAGAGGACGCGCTCCCATATGGCTACACCTTC.

The chain combines TRBV2 with TRBJ2-3; TRBD2 is a possible D gene (5 bases). CDR3 length: 13 residues. Trimming left V 3 bases short and J 4 bases short, with 8 bases between. Germline V CDR1 and CDR2: SNHLY, FYNNEI. The CDR3 bases are TGTGCCAGCAGTGACGTAGCGTCAGATACGCAGTATTTT. Amino acids: CASSDVASDTQYF. The whole variable domain, remainder taken from reference TRBV2 and TRBJ2-3, is EPEVTQTPSHQVTQMGQEVILRCVPISNHLYFYWYRQILGQKVEFLVSFYNNEISEKSEIFDDQFSVERPDGSNFTLKIRSTKLEDSAMYFCASSDVASDTQYFGPGTRLTVL.

The chain is built from TRBV6-7 and TRBJ2-5, with 8 bases aligning to TRBD2. TRBV6-7 is reported as an ORF; its role is uncertain. The CDR3 is 14 amino acids. Trimming took 4 bases from V and 3 from J; bases not matched to a gene: 4. CDR3 sequence reads: CASSWGLVEETQYF. CDR3 in DNA: TGTGCCAGCAGTTGGGGACTAGTAGAAGAGACCCAGTACTTC.

This chain links TRBV27 with TRBJ1-2; D ambiguous. Per the germline V gene, CDR1 is MNHEY and CDR2 is SMNVEV (reference sequence). The CDR3 totals 14 residues. Trimming removed 2 bases at V and 4 bases at J, with 11 bases between. This CDR3 reads CASSLAVGAYGYTF. DNA for the CDR3: TGTGCCAGCAGTTTAGCGGTGGGAGCCTATGGCTACACCTTC.

The rearrangement joins TRBV4-2 to TRBJ2-7; D possibly matches TRBD1 or TRBD2 (5 bases each). The V end was cut by 0 bases, the J end by 6 bases, with 18 bases between. The CDR3 contains 16 residues. Germline V gene sequence: CDR1 LGHNA, CDR2 YNFKEQ. In DNA form, the CDR3 reads TGTGCCAGCAGCCAAGAGGTAGGGGAGTTTCCTGGCGAGCAGTACTTC. This translates into CASSQEVGEFPGEQYF.

Worth noting for this clone: The same CDR3 arises from other DNA sequences in this sample as well. This sequence joins TRBV12-3 or TRBV12-4 and TRBJ2-5; D not certain. This CDR3 has 11 residues. Trimming stripped 3 bases from V and 5 bases from J, with 4 bases between. CDR3 amino acids: CASSFSETQYF. The CDR3, as DNA: TGTGCCAGCAGTTTTTCGGAGACCCAGTACTTC.

This chain connects TRBV30 to TRBJ1-6; D ambiguous. The CDR3 spans 14 residues. CDR1 and CDR2 from the germline V gene are GTSNPN and SVGIG (reference sequence). V lost 4 bases and J lost 7, with 14 bases in between. CDR3 nucleotides: TGTGCCTGGACCGCAATCAACAGCAATTCACCCCTCCACTTT. Translation gives CAWTAINSNSPLHF.

V usage is TRBV13 and J usage is TRBJ1-4; a possible D gene is TRBD1 (6 bases). V dropped 3 bases and J dropped 4 bases, with 15 bases sitting between them. CDR3 length: 16 residues. The germline V gene has CDR1 PRHDT and CDR2 FYEKMQ (reference sequence). This CDR3 reads CASSLEGDRGNEKLFF. The CDR3 bases are TGTGCCAGCAGCTTGGAGGGGGATAGGGGTAATGAAAAACTGTTTTTT.

CDR3 residues: CATSDLEGGYNEQFF. CDR3 bases: TGTGCCACCAGTGATTTAGAGGGAGGGTACAATGAGCAGTTCTTC. V gene TRBV24-1 combines with J gene TRBJ2-1; 7 positions match TRBD2. The trim removed 1 base at V and 4 bases at J, leaving 3 bases unmatched. Germline loops: CDR1 KGHDR, CDR2 SFDVKD. The CDR3 sequence is 15 residues long.

The CDR3 loop is CASSLEEWSTEAFF. The CDR3 DNA reads as TGTGCCAGCAGCTTAGAAGAATGGTCAACTGAAGCTTTCTTT. The chain uses TRBV7-9 and TRBJ1-1; no firm D call. Germline CDR1 reads SEHNR; CDR2 reads FQNEAQ (reference sequence). The CDR3 sequence is 14 residues long. V dropped 1 base and J dropped 5 bases, with 11 bases sitting between them.

The chain links TRBV12-3 or TRBV12-4 to TRBJ1-1; D gene ambiguous. The CDR3 is 12 amino acids. V was cut by 8 bases and J by 1 base, with 8 bases left in between. For the CDR3, the DNA is TGTGCCAGCTTGCAAGCGAACACTGAAGCTTTCTTT. This encodes CASLQANTEAFF.

The chain uses TRBV3-1 (or the pseudogene TRBV3-2) and TRBJ2-1; TRBD1 or TRBD2 may be the D gene (6 bases each). The CDR3 extends over 18 amino acids. CDR1 and CDR2 from the germline V gene are LGHDT and YNNKEL (reference sequence). Trimming pared 2 bases from V and 4 bases from J, leaving 21 bases between. DNA of the CDR3: TGTGCCAGCAGCCAATTTCTGGCGGGATGGGGGCATTACAATGAGCAGTTCTTC. It translates to CASSQFLAGWGHYNEQFF.

The chain links TRBV5-4 to TRBJ1-2; D possibly corresponds to TRBD1 (6 bases). This CDR3 spans 16 amino acids. The V end was cut by 4 bases, the J end by 1 base, with 17 bases between. Germline values: CDR1 SGHNT, CDR2 YYREEE (reference sequence). The CDR3 reads CASSQRWTDFNYGYTF. The DNA of the CDR3 is TGTGCCAGCAGCCAGAGGTGGACAGACTTTAACTATGGCTACACCTTC.

The J gene is TRBJ2-1, the V gene TRBV18, with D tentatively TRBD2 (7 bases). CDR1 and CDR2 from the germline V gene are KGHSH and LQKENI. CDR3 size: 14 residues. Trimming stripped 3 bases from V and 8 bases from J, with 14 bases between. CDR3: CASSPSPGGHEQFF. Here the CDR3 DNA reads TGTGCCAGCTCACCCTCGCCGGGGGGCCATGAGCAGTTCTTC.

The V and J genes are TRBV4-3 and TRBJ2-1, with D possibly being TRBD1 or TRBD2 (5 bases each). This CDR3 spans 15 amino acids. Germline lookup yields CDR1 LGHNA and CDR2 YSLEER. V gave up 4 bases and J gave up 4 bases, with 14 bases separating them. The CDR3 nucleotides read TGCGCCAGCAGCCGGACACTAGTAGGGTACAATGAGCAGTTCTTC. This codes for CASSRTLVGYNEQFF.

This chain links TRBV18 with TRBJ1-1; the D gene is possibly TRBD1 (6 bases). CDR1 and CDR2 (germline): KGHSH, LQKENI. The CDR3 length is 14 residues. The germline V and J ends were trimmed by 2 bases and 4 bases, with 11 bases remaining between them. CDR3 in amino acids: CASSPIEGGTEAFF. The CDR3 region has the DNA TGTGCCAGCTCACCAATTGAGGGGGGCACTGAAGCTTTCTTT. Combining the CDR3 with reference TRBV18 and TRBJ1-1 gives the whole variable domain NAGVMQNPRHLVRRRGQEARLRCSPMKGHSHVYWYRQLPEEGLKFMVYLQKENIIDESGMPKERFSAEFPKEGPSILRIQQVVRGDSAAYFCASSPIEGGTEAFFGQGTRLTVV.

The chain links TRBV13 to TRBJ1-1; no firm D call. CDR1 is PRHDT, CDR2 FYEKMQ, per germline (reference sequence). V shed 0 bases and J shed 2 bases, with 1 base lying between them. The CDR3 is made up of 12 amino acids. The CDR3 sequence is CASSLGNTEAFF. Here the CDR3 DNA reads TGTGCCAGCAGCTTAGGTAACACTGAAGCTTTCTTT.

The chain has TRBV6-1 and TRBJ2-3; 9 nucleotides match TRBD1. The germline V gene encodes CDR1 MNHNS and CDR2 SASEGT. J was trimmed by 8 bases and V by 2 bases; bases with no gene match: 14. This CDR3 comprises 17 residues. CDR3 region: CASSESGTGNGLGTQYF. As DNA, the CDR3 is TGTGCCAGCAGTGAATCGGGGACAGGGAACGGTTTAGGTACGCAGTATTTT.

J is TRBJ1-6 and V is TRBV6-5; 8 nucleotides agree with TRBD1. V lost 6 bases and J lost 8; bases outside the gene matches: 6. CDR1 is MNHEY and CDR2 is SVGAGI in the germline V gene. The length of the CDR3 is 14 residues. For the CDR3, the DNA is TGTGCCAGCAGAACCGGACAGGGTTATTCACCCCTCCACTTT. The encoded protein is CASRTGQGYSPLHF.

The CDR3 DNA is TGCGCCAGCAGCTTGTACAGCATGAACACTGAAGCTTTCTTT. This gives the protein CASSLYSMNTEAFF. The J gene is TRBJ1-1, the V gene TRBV5-1, with D unresolved. Trimming took off 1 base at V and 0 bases at J, with 7 bases between the two ends. The germline CDR1 and CDR2 sequences are SGHRS and YFSETQ. The CDR3 length is 14 residues. Full variable domain (missing parts from reference TRBV5-1 and TRBJ1-1): KAGVTQTPRYLIKTRGQQVTLSCSPISGHRSVSWYQQTPGQGLQFLFEYFSETQRNKGNFPGRFSGRQFSNSRSEMNVSTLELGDSALYLCASSLYSMNTEAFFGQGTRLTVV.

The DNA of the CDR3 is TGTGCCATCCAAGGGGGTGGCACCGGGGAGCTGTTTTTT. Its protein product is CAIQGGGTGELFF. This chain uses TRBV6-5 with TRBJ2-2; D perhaps matches TRBD1 (6 bases). The ends were cut back, 10 bases at V and 4 bases at J, with 13 bases in the middle. Germline CDR1 and CDR2: MNHEY and SVGAGI. The CDR3 is 13 residues long.

The chain is built from TRBV6-4 and TRBJ2-1; TRBD2 matches at 8 bases. The V gene end was trimmed by 4 bases and the J gene end by 0 bases; junction bases not matched to a gene: 2. The CDR3 runs 15 residues. The germline gives CDR1 MRHNA, CDR2 SNTAGT. CDR3 DNA sequence: TGTGCCAGCAGTGCCCTAGCGGGCTCCTACAATGAGCAGTTCTTC. Translating gives CASSALAGSYNEQFF.

The chain is built from TRBV19 and TRBJ1-1; perhaps TRBD1 as D (6 bases). Germline lookup yields CDR1 LNHDA and CDR2 SQIVND (reference sequence). V gave up 4 bases and J gave up 5 bases, with 11 bases separating them. This CDR3 comprises 13 residues. The CDR3 DNA reads TGTGCCAGTAGTACGGGAACAGGGACTGAAGCTTTCTTT. Encoded protein: CASSTGTGTEAFF. The whole variable domain, filled in from reference TRBV19 and TRBJ1-1, reads DGGITQSPKYLFRKEGQNVTLSCEQNLNHDAMYWYRQDPGQGLRLIYYSQIVNDFQKGDIAEGYSVSREKKESFPLTVTSAQKNPTAFYLCASSTGTGTEAFFGQGTRLTVV.